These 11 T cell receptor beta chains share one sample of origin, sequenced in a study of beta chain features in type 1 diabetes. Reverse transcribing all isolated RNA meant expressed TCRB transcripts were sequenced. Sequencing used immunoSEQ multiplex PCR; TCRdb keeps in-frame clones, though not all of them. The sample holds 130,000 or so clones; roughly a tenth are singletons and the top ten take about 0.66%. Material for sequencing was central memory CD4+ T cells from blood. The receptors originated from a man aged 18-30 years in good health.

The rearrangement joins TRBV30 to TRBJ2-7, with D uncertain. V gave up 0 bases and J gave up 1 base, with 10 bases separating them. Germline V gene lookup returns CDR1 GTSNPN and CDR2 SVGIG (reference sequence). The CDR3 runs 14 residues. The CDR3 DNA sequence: TGTGCCTGGAGTGTAAGGAGTGGATCCTACGAGCAGTACTTC. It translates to CAWSVRSGSYEQYF.

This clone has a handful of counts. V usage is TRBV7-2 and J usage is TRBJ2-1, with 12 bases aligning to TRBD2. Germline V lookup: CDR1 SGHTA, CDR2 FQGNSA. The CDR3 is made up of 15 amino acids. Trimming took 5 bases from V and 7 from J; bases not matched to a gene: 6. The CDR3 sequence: CASSRTSGEPNEQFF. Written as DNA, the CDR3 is TGTGCCAGCAGCAGGACTAGCGGGGAACCAAATGAGCAGTTCTTC.

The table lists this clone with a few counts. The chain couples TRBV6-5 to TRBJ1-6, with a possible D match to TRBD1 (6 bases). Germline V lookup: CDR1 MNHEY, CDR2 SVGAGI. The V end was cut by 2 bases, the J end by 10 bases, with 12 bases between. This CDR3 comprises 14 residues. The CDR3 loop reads CASSYSGGQSPLHF. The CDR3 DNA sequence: TGTGCCAGCAGTTACAGCGGGGGCCAGTCACCCCTCCACTTT.

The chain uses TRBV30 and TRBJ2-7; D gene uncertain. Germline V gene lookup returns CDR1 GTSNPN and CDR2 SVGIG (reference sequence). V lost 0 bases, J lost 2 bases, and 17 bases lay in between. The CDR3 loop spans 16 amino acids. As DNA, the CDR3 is TGTGCCTGGAGTGTACTGTCATCGCCTTTGCCCTACGAGCAGTACTTC. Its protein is CAWSVLSSPLPYEQYF. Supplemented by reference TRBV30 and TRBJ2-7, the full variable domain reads SQTIHQWPATLVQPVGSPLSLECTVEGTSNPNLYWYRQAAGRGLQLLFYSVGIGQISSEVPQNLSASRPQDRQFILSSKKLLLSDSGFYLCAWSVLSSPLPYEQYFGPGTRLTVT.

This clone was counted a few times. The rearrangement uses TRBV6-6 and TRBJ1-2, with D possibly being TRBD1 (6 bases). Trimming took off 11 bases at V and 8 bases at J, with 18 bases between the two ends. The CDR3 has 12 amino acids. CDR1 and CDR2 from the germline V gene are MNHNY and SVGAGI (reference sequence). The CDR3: CAANREPDGYTF. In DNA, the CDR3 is TGTGCCGCGAACAGGGAGCCCGACGGCTACACCTTC.

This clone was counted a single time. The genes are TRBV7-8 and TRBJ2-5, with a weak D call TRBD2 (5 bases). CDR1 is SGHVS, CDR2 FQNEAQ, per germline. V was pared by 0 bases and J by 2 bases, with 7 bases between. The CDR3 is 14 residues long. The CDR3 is CASSLATTQETQYF. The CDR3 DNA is TGTGCCAGCAGCTTAGCGACTACACAAGAGACCCAGTACTTC. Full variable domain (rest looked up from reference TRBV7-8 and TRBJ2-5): GAGVSQSPRYKVAKRGQDVALRCDPISGHVSLFWYQQALGQGPEFLTYFQNEAQLDKSGLPSDRFFAERPEGSVSTLKIQRTQQEDSAVYLCASSLATTQETQYFGPGTRLLVL.

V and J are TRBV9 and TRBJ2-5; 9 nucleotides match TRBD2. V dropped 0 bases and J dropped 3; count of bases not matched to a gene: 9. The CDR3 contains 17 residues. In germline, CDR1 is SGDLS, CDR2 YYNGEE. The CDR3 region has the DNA TGTGCCAGCAGCGTAGGAGGGAATAGCGGGGGTGAAGAGACCCAGTACTTC. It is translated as CASSVGGNSGGEETQYF. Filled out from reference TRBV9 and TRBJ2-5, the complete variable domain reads DSGVTQTPKHLITATGQRVTLRCSPRSGDLSVYWYQQSLDQGLQFLIQYYNGEERAKGNILERFSAQQFPDLHSELNLSSLELGDSALYFCASSVGGNSGGEETQYFGPGTRLLVL.

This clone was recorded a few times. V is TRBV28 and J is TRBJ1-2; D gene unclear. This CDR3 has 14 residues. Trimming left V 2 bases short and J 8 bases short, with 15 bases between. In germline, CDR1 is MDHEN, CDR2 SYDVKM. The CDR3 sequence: CASSLGRESGGYTF. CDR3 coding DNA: TGTGCCAGCAGTTTAGGACGAGAGTCGGGAGGCTACACCTTC.

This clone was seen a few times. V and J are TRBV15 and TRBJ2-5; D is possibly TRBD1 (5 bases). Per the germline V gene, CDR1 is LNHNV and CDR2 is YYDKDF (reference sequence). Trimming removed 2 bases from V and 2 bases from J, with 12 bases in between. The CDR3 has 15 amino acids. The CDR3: CATSRLGAGQETQYF. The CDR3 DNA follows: TGTGCCACCAGCAGACTAGGGGCAGGGCAAGAGACCCAGTACTTC.

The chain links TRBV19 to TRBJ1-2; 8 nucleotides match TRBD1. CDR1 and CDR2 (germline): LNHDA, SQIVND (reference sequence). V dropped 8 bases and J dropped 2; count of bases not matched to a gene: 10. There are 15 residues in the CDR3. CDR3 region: CASFPEDRANYGYTF. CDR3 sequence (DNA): TGTGCCAGTTTTCCGGAGGACAGGGCCAACTATGGCTACACCTTC.

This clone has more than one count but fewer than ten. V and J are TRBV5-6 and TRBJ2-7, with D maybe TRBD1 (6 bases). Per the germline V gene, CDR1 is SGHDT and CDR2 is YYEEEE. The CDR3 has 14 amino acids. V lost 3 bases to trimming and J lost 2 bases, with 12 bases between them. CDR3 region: CASSYGQSPYEQYF. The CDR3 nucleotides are TGTGCCAGCAGCTACGGACAGTCTCCCTACGAGCAGTACTTC.